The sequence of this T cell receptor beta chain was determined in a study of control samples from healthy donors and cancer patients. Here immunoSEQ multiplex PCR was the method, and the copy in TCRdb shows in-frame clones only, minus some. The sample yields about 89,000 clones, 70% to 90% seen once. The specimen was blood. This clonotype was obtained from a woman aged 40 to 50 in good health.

As DNA, the CDR3 is TGTGCCAGAAAGACAGGGATCACAGATACGCAGTATTTT. Residues: CARKTGITDTQYF. The rearrangement uses TRBV2 and TRBJ2-3, with 7 bases that match TRBD1. This CDR3 is built from 13 residues. Losses at the gene ends were 9 bases for V and 2 bases for J; bases not matched to a gene: 5. Germline assignment: CDR1 SNHLY and CDR2 FYNNEI.